This TCR beta chain emerged from a study of regulatory T cells in long-lasting Graves disease (dated by TCRdb to the early 2020s). Turning to the overall study: Persistent Graves' disease was defined as persistently positive TSH receptor autoantibodies together with antithyroid drug treatment for over 5 years. On average, persistent Graves' disease patients in the clinical cohort had been on antithyroid drugs for around ten years. The study was registered as a clinical trial and conducted in China. Peripheral blood TCR sequencing and RNA sequencing compared persistent Graves' disease patients with newly diagnosed Graves' disease patients. TCR sequencing covered approximately 13 persistent and about 20 newly diagnosed Graves' disease patients, 33 samples in total.

Beyond this particular receptor, the publication reports: Preferential use of TRBV28, TRBJ1-2 and TRBJ2-5 was observed in persistent disease, whereas TRBV20-1 and TRBJ2-1 were favored in newly diagnosed disease. Only the TCR beta chain was sequenced and analyzed. Compared with newly diagnosed patients, persistent Graves' disease patients had lower TCR Shannon entropy and fewer highly expanded clones, which suggests clonal expansion. Patients with persistent disease shared more public clonotypes (around 2,500) than newly diagnosed patients did (966). Only peripheral blood was studied, because thyroid tissue, the primary lesion, was inaccessible. As a limitation, the authors acknowledged that the small sample size may reduce accuracy.

Receptor libraries were prepared by multiplex PCR. For sequencing, an Illumina HiSeq 4000 was employed. TCR beta libraries were built with iRepertoire HTBI primers and Arm-PCR amplification of CDR3 regions. Before sequencing, the PCR products went through gel purification. In the paper's pipeline: Gene usage analysis of CDR3 amino acid clonotypes used the roughly 62 TRBV and 14 to 15 TRBJ segments found across samples. COPE and FqMerger were used to merge the filtered high-quality paired reads into contigs. Contigs were aligned with BLAST to IMGT TRBV, TRBD and TRBJ reference genes, and CDR3 was defined per IMGT. Any clonotype with a frequency above 0.1% was classified as a highly expanded clone. Shannon entropy served as the measure of repertoire diversity, while the Gini coefficient captured V-J evenness. Public clonotypes were defined as clonotypes shared by more than one individual. TCRdb cleaned the public reads at Q25 with fastp, built clones with MiXCR and kept in-frame beta chains. All rows with the same CDR3 protein become a single entry with the most common DNA and genes. Here the V and J calls rest on TCRdb's processing, not on the authors' analysis. This sample holds about 470,000 distinct CDR3 sequences; roughly 21% were observed only once. The biggest ten clones account for roughly 7% of the sample.

This clonotype was recorded at least ten times. Its antigen is not yet known. Per-base quality was not reported, and no clone a single base away is much larger than it. Spanning cysteine to phenylalanine, the CDR3 consists of 16 amino acids. Only CDR3 DNA is held: 48 bases, read in frame from base 1. CDR1 is given as LNHDA and CDR2 as SQIVND, both from the germline V gene (reference sequence). V loses 7 bases, J loses 2 bases, and the germline ends lie 18 bases apart. The time point label corresponds to: persistent/refractory GD, antithyroid drugs over 5 years with positive TRAb. For both TCR sequencing and RNA sequencing, RNA was extracted from PBMCs using TRIzol. The diagnosis of Graves' disease was made according to American Thyroid Association guidelines. Recruitment of patients was carried out at an endocrinology department in Xi'an, China. From each patient, 7.5 to 9.5 milliliters of peripheral blood was collected into an EDTA anticoagulant tube. Ficoll Paque Plus density gradient separation was used to isolate PBMCs, and no further T cell sorting was performed. An Agilent 2100 Bioanalyzer and agarose gel were used to check RNA quality, and a NanoDrop 2000 was used to measure RNA concentration.

In this chain, TRBV19 is recombined with TRBJ1-5, with no confidently assigned D gene. The sample here was peripheral blood mononuclear cells (PBMCs), taken when the disease was refractory, from a patient treated with antithyroid drugs. This clonotype was sampled from a female donor with Graves disease. The CDR3 amino acid sequence is: CASTTSPRRGNQPQHF. The nucleotides read TGTGCCAGTACTACCTCCCCTCGAAGGGGCAATCAGCCCCAGCATTTT.